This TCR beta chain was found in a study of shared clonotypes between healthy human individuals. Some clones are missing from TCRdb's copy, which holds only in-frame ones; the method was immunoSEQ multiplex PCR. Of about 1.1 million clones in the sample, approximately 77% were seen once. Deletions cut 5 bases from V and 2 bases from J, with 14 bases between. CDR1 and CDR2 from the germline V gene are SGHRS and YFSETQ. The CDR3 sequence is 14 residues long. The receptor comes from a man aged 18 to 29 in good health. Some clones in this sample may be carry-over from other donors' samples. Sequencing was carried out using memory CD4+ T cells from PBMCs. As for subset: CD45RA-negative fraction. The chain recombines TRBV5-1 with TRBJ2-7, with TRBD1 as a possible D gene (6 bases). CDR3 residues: CASSQGIMTYEQYF. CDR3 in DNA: TGCGCCAGCAGTCAGGGGATTATGACCTACGAGCAGTACTTC.